This T cell receptor beta chain was sequenced for a study of shared clonotypes between healthy human individuals. Study details: Plates per donor: three CD4 naive, three CD4 memory, two CD8 naive, one CD8 memory. Study conclusions and caveats: On the whole, naive subsets had larger estimated richness than memory subsets had. A reduction in generation probabilities was seen for non-shared clonotypes relative to those shared by all four donors.

Notes on this clone: The antigen is unknown.

Each of the donors was a healthy adult who was HIV-negative and had not had a recent acute infection or vaccination. Germline V gives CDR1 SGHTA, CDR2 FQGNSA. This CDR3 contains 13 residues. V was trimmed by 5 bases and J by 4 bases, leaving 9 bases between them. Assay used: immunoSEQ multiplex PCR; TCRdb lists only in-frame clones, some missing. The sample has 2 million to 2.5 million clones, approximately 93% seen once; the top ten hold about 0.39%. The genes are TRBV7-2 and TRBJ1-3, with unresolved D. Sample: naive CD4+ T cells from PBMCs. This sample's subset: CD45RA+ positively selected. The origin of this receptor is a young man in good health. Some clones in this sample may be carry-over from other donors' samples. The CDR3 loop is CASSEERGNTIYF. The CDR3 nucleotides are TGTGCCAGCAGCGAAGAGAGGGGAAACACCATATATTTT.